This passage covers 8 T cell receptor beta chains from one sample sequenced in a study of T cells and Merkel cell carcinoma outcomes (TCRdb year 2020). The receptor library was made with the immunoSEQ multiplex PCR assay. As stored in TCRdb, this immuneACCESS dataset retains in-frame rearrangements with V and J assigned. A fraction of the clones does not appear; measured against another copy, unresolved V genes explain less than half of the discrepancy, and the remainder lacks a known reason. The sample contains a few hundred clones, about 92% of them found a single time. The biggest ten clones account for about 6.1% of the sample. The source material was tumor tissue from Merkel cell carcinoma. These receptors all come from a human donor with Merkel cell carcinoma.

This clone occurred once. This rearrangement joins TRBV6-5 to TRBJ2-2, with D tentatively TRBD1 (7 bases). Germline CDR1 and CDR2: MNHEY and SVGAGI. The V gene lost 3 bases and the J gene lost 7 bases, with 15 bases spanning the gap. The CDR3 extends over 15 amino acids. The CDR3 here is CASSYLEGAVGELFF. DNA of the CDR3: TGTGCCAGCAGTTATCTGGAGGGGGCGGTCGGGGAGCTGTTTTTT.

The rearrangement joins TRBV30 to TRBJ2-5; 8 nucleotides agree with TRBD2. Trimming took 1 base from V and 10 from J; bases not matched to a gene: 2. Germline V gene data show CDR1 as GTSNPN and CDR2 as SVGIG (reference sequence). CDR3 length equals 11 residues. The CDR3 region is CAWSGLAIQYF. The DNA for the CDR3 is TGTGCCTGGAGTGGACTAGCGATCCAGTACTTC.

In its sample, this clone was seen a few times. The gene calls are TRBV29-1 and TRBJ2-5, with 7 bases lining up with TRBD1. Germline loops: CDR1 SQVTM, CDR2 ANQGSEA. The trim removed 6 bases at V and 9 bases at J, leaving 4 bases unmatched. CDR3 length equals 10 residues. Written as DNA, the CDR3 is TGCAGCGTGGGGACAGATCCCCAGTACTTC. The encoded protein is CSVGTDPQYF.

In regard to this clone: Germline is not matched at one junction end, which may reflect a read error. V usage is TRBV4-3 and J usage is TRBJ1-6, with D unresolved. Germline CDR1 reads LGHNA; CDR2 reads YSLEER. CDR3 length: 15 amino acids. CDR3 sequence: CVSSQVAGEDSPLHF. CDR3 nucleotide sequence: TGCGTCAGCAGCCAAGTAGCGGGAGAGGATTCACCCCTCCACTTT.

CDR3 nucleotides: TGTGCCAGTACAGGAACCTCGAACACCGGGGAGCTGTTTTTT. Residues: CASTGTSNTGELFF. The chain joins TRBV19 to TRBJ2-2; D ambiguous. V lost 7 bases and J 0 bases, leaving 9 bases between the germline ends. Germline CDR1 reads LNHDA; CDR2 reads SQIVND (reference sequence). This CDR3 spans 14 amino acids.

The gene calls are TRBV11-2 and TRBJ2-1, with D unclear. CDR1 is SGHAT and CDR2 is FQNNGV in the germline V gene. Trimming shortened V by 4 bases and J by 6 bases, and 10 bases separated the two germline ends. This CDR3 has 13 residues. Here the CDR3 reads CASSYRQANEQFF. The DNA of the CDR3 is TGTGCCAGCAGCTACCGACAAGCCAATGAGCAGTTCTTC.

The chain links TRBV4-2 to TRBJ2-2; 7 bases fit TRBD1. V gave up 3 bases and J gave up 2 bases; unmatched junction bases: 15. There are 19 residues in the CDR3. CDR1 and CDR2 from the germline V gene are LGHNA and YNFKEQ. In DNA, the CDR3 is TGTGCCAGCAGCCAGGTCCGGGACAGCCACGAATTAAACACCGGGGAGCTGTTTTTT. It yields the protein CASSQVRDSHELNTGELFF.

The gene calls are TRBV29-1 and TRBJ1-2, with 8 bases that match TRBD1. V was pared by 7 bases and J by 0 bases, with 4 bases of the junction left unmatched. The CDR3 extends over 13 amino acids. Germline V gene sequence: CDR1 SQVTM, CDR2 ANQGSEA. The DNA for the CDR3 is TGCAGCGCGGACAGGGAGACTAACTATGGCTACACCTTC. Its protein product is CSADRETNYGYTF.